The present T cell receptor beta chain was sequenced within a study of shared clonotypes between healthy human individuals. Donors were healthy HIV-negative adults without recent acute infections or vaccinations. The CDR3 spans 17 residues. V lost 4 bases, J lost 0 bases, and 10 bases stayed unmatched. The germline V gene encodes CDR1 SEHNR and CDR2 FQNEAQ (reference sequence). The sample holds one count of this clone. Sequencing used immunoSEQ multiplex PCR; TCRdb keeps in-frame clones, though not all of them. The sample lists fewer than 700,000 clones, around 80% occurring once. Input material: PBMCs. The gene calls are TRBV7-9 and TRBJ2-7; 9 bases match TRBD1. This TCR was sampled from a woman aged 35 to 49 in good health. Some clones in this sample may be carry-over from other donors' samples. The CDR3 region has the DNA TGTGCCAGCAGCTGGCCGGGACAGGGCCCTGGCTCCTACGAGCAGTACTTC. Residues: CASSWPGQGPGSYEQYF.